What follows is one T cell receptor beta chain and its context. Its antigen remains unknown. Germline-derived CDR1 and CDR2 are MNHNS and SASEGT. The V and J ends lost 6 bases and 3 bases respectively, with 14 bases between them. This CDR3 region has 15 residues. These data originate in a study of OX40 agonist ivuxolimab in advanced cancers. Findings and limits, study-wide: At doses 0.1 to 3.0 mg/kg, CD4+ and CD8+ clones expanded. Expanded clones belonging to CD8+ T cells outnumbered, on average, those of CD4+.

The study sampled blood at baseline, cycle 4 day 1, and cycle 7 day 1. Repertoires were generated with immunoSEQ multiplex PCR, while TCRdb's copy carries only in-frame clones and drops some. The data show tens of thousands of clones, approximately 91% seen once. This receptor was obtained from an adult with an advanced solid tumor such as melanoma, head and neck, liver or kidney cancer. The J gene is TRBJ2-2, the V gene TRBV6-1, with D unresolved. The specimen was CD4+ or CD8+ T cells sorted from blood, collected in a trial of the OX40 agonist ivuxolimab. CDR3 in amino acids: CASRKGSVDTGELFF. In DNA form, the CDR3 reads TGTGCCAGCAGGAAGGGCAGTGTCGACACCGGGGAGCTGTTTTTT.